These 3 T cell receptor beta chains came from one sample sequenced in a study of identical twins. TCRdb redid the calling of the 5' RACE reads with MiXCR, one entry per CDR3 protein. The sample consists of a few hundred thousand distinct CDR3 sequences, approximately 25% of them appearing once. These data were also filed under a second study, of T cells expressing NK-cell markers.

The specimen was CD4+ T cells sorted from blood. Receptor source: a woman aged 18-30 years in good health.

There are a few counts of this clonotype. This chain links TRBV20-1 with TRBJ2-1; 9 nucleotides align to TRBD1. The length of the CDR3 is 15 residues. Germline V gene data show CDR1 as DFQATT and CDR2 as SNEGSKA (reference sequence). With 1 base clipped from V and 8 bases from J, the junction kept 9 bases outside the gene matches. Written as DNA, the CDR3 is TGCAGTGCTAGAGCGTCCCGGGACAGGGTACATGAGCAGTTCTTC. It codes for CSARASRDRVHEQFF.

The table lists this clonotype with a few counts. V is TRBV7-2 and J is TRBJ1-6; TRBD1 aligns across 10 bases. This CDR3 is 16 amino acids long. V was clipped by 3 bases and J by 2 bases; unmatched bases: 1. CDR1 is SGHTA, CDR2 FQGNSA, per germline. The CDR3 is CASSFGQGAYNSPLHF. The CDR3 DNA reads as TGTGCCAGCAGCTTCGGACAGGGGGCCTATAATTCACCCCTCCACTTT.

CDR3 nucleotides: TGTGCCAGCAGTGTCGACCAGCGGCCTCCGCAGTACTTC. Encoded protein: CASSVDQRPPQYF. This chain links TRBV2 with TRBJ2-7; D is perhaps TRBD2 (5 bases). The CDR3 length is 13 residues. Germline V gene data show CDR1 as SNHLY and CDR2 as FYNNEI. V dropped 4 bases and J dropped 9 bases, with 16 bases sitting between them.